These 14 T cell receptor beta chains were sequenced from one sample in a study of long-term antiretroviral therapy in people with HIV. Run at survey level, the immunoSEQ assay was version v3.0. Produced via immunoSEQ multiplex PCR; TCRdb's table is partial and in-frame only. The table has some 12,000 clones, approximately 86% seen once; the top ten hold roughly a sixth. Sequencing was performed on unsorted PBMCs, taken 3.4 years after starting antiretroviral therapy. The receptors were sampled from a man between 40 and 49 years old with HIV.

The J gene is TRBJ2-7, the V gene TRBV9, with D possibly being TRBD1 (5 bases). This CDR3 is built from 14 residues. Deletions cut 0 bases from V and 6 bases from J, with 13 bases between. Germline-derived CDR1 and CDR2 are SGDLS and YYNGEE. CDR3 sequence reads: CASSVAEGAIEQYF. For the CDR3, the DNA is TGTGCCAGCAGCGTAGCTGAAGGGGCTATCGAGCAGTACTTC.

The V and J genes are TRBV19 and TRBJ2-7, with 7 bases identical to TRBD1. Germline-derived CDR1 and CDR2 are LNHDA and SQIVND (reference sequence). V was clipped by 4 bases and J by 2 bases; unmatched bases: 11. The CDR3 is made up of 16 amino acids. The CDR3: CASSTDRDDEPYEQYF. The CDR3 region has the DNA TGTGCCAGTAGTACCGACAGGGACGACGAGCCCTACGAGCAGTACTTC. The entire variable domain, with the rest obtained from reference TRBV19 and TRBJ2-7, is as follows: DGGITQSPKYLFRKEGQNVTLSCEQNLNHDAMYWYRQDPGQGLRLIYYSQIVNDFQKGDIAEGYSVSREKKESFPLTVTSAQKNPTAFYLCASSTDRDDEPYEQYFGPGTRLTVT.

The chain joins TRBV20-1 to TRBJ1-5; D gene unclear. Germline V gene data show CDR1 as DFQATT and CDR2 as SNEGSKA (reference sequence). Deletions cut 5 bases from V and 9 bases from J, with 11 bases between. This CDR3 comprises 11 residues. The CDR3 nucleotides are TGCAGTGCTTCCCCCCCGCCGCCCCAGCATTTT. Its protein is CSASPPPPQHF.

The genes are TRBV15 and TRBJ2-1; D gene ambiguous. The ends were cut back, 3 bases at V and 4 bases at J, with 4 bases in the middle. In germline, CDR1 is LNHNV, CDR2 YYDKDF (reference sequence). The length of the CDR3 is 12 residues. CDR3 coding DNA: TGTGCCACCAGCAGTCAATACAATGAGCAGTTCTTC. Residues: CATSSQYNEQFF. The full variable domain, in which reference TRBV15 and TRBJ2-1 provide the parts outside the CDR3, is DAMVIQNPRYQVTQFGKPVTLSCSQTLNHNVMYWYQQKSSQAPKLLFHYYDKDFNNEADTPDNFQSRRPNTSFCFLDIRSPGLGDTAMYLCATSSQYNEQFFGPGTRLTVL.

The count of this clone is one. The chain is built from TRBV27 and TRBJ1-5; D is possibly TRBD1 (6 bases). The CDR3 sequence is 15 residues long. V was clipped by 1 base and J by 4 bases, with 11 bases between them. Per germline, CDR1 MNHEY and CDR2 SMNVEV (reference sequence). CDR3 DNA sequence: TGTGCCAGCAGTTTATGGGGGGCCCAGAATCAGCCCCAGCATTTT. Its protein product is CASSLWGAQNQPQHF.

This sequence joins TRBV27 and TRBJ2-7, with D possibly TRBD1 on 6 matching bases. The CDR3 has 13 residues. Germline assignment: CDR1 MNHEY and CDR2 SMNVEV (reference sequence). V gave up 2 bases and J gave up 2 bases, with 7 bases separating them. CDR3 amino acids: CASSLRGTYEQYF. The CDR3 nucleotides are TGTGCCAGCAGTTTAAGGGGGACCTACGAGCAGTACTTC.

The chain links TRBV7-3 to TRBJ2-4; 9 bases are shared with TRBD2. The CDR3 runs to 17 residues. V gave up 3 bases and J gave up 0 bases; unmatched junction bases: 6. Germline V CDR1 and CDR2: SGHTA, FQGTGA. The CDR3 sequence is CASSLFSGGLAKNIQYF. The CDR3 nucleotides read TGTGCCAGCAGCTTGTTTAGCGGGGGCCTAGCCAAAAACATTCAGTACTTC.

V usage is TRBV29-1 and J usage is TRBJ1-1, with 7 bases that match TRBD1. Germline V lookup: CDR1 SQVTM, CDR2 ANQGSEA. CDR3 size: 12 residues. J was trimmed by 9 bases and V by 5 bases; bases with no gene match: 9. CDR3 sequence reads: CSVRGEGAKAFF. The CDR3 nucleotides read TGCAGCGTTAGGGGGGAGGGGGCGAAAGCTTTCTTT.

This chain connects TRBV21-1 to TRBJ1-5; TRBD1 was called by the table and not checked on the DNA. TRBV21-1 is recorded as a pseudogene. The CDR3 extends over 14 amino acids. CDR3 amino acids: CASTSGGSYQPQHF. In DNA, the CDR3 is TGTGCCAGCACCTCAGGGGGAAGCTATCAGCCCCAGCATTTT.

The chain combines TRBV9 with TRBJ1-1; 8 bases line up with TRBD1. CDR3 length: 13 amino acids. CDR1 and CDR2 from the germline V gene are SGDLS and YYNGEE. V was pared by 1 base and J by 5 bases, with 1 base of the junction left unmatched. The CDR3 region has the DNA TGTGCCAGCAGCGTATGGACAGGGACTGAAGCTTTCTTT. Amino acids: CASSVWTGTEAFF.

The chain carries TRBV19 and TRBJ1-2, with no clear D. With 2 bases removed from V and 0 bases from J, the gap between germline ends came to 7 bases. Germline CDR1 reads LNHDA; CDR2 reads SQIVND (reference sequence). The length of the CDR3 is 14 residues. The CDR3 bases are TGTGCCAGTAGTATAACGGACCCTAACTATGGCTACACCTTC. Translation: CASSITDPNYGYTF.

This chain links TRBV15 with TRBJ2-1, with 10 bases aligning to TRBD2. The CDR3 extends over 21 amino acids. Germline CDR1 LNHNV, CDR2 YYDKDF (reference sequence). With 3 bases clipped from V and 6 bases from J, the junction kept 23 bases outside the gene matches. This chain's CDR3 is CATSRDIRTSGSLVGLNEQFF. The CDR3 nucleotides read TGTGCCACCAGCAGGGACATCAGGACTAGCGGCTCCCTGGTGGGTCTCAATGAGCAGTTCTTC.

The chain links TRBV29-1 to TRBJ2-7; no firm D call. The germline V and J ends were trimmed by 5 bases and 2 bases, with 10 bases remaining between them. The CDR3 totals 12 residues. Germline assignment: CDR1 SQVTM and CDR2 ANQGSEA. This CDR3 is CSVTVLTYEQYF. CDR3 bases: TGCAGCGTTACGGTTCTGACCTACGAGCAGTACTTC.

This chain uses TRBV7-2 with TRBJ2-7, with 16 bases lining up with TRBD2. The J segment lost 2 bases and the V segment lost 5 bases, leaving 3 bases of the junction unmatched. The germline V gene encodes CDR1 SGHTA and CDR2 FQGNSA. CDR3 size: 16 residues. The DNA for the CDR3 is TGTGCCAGCAGCGAGGGACTAGCGGGAGGGACCTACGAGCAGTACTTC. Translating gives CASSEGLAGGTYEQYF.